The clone carrying this T cell receptor (beta chain) was observed many times. These data belong to a study of neurological immune-mediated disorders. TCRdb independently ran MiXCR on the 5' RACE reads; one entry per CDR3 protein. The sample carries roughly 74,000 distinct CDR3 sequences, around 5.2% recorded once. Sequenced: PBMCs. This TCR was recovered from a man aged 18 to 30 with multiple sclerosis.

CDR3 region: CASKGGMGDSTTEAFF. CDR3 nucleotides: TGCGCCAGCAAAGGGGGTATGGGGGACAGCACCACTGAAGCTTTCTTT. The chain combines TRBV5-1 with TRBJ1-1; 7 nucleotides align to TRBD1. CDR1 is SGHRS, CDR2 YFSETQ, per germline. The CDR3 runs to 16 residues. The V segment lost 6 bases and the J segment 4 bases; nucleotides outside the gene matches: 15.